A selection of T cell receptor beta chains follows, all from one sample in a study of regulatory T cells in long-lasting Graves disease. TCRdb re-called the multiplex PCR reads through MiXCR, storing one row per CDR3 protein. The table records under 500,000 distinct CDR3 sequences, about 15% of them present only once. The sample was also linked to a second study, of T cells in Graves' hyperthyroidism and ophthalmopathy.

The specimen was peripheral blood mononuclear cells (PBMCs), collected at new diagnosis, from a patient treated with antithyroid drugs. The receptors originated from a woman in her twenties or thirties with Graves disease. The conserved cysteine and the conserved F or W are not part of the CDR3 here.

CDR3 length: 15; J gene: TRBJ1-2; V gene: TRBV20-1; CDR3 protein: SAGTGVELLNNYGYT
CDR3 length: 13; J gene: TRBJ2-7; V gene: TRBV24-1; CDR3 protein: ATSPSGHDFHEQY
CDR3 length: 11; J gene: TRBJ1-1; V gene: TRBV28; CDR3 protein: ASREAANTEAF
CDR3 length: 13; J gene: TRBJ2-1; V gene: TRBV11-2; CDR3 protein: ASSPQGPLYNEQF
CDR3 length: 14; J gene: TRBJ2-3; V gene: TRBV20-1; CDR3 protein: SAPTLASGSGDTQY
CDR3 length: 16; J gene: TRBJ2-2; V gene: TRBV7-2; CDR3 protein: ASSPPTLLAGGSGELF
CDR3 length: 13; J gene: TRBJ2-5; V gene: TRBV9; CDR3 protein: ASSDRGRAIETQY
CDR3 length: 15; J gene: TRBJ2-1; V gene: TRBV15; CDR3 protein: ATSRGRGGTANNEQF
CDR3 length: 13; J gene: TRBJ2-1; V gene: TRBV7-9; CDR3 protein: ASSLRKYSFSEQF
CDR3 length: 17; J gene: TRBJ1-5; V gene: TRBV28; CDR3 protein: ASSFWVRVQGGINQPQH
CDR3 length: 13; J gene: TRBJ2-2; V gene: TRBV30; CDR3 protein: AWSARGGNTGELF
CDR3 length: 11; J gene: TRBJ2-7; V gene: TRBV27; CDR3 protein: ASTDSSSYEQY
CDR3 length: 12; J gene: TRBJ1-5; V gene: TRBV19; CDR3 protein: ASSLEDGDQPQH
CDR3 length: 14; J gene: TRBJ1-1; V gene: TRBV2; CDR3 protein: ASSIGTATMNTEAF
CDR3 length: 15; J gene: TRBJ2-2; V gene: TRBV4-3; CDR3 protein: ASSHSNRAGVAGELF
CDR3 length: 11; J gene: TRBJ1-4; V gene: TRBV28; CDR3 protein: ASSLGGHEKLF
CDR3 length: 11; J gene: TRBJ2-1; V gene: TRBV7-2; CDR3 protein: ASSPRNFNEQF
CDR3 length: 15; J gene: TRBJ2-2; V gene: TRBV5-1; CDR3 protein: ASSFRREGRWAGELF
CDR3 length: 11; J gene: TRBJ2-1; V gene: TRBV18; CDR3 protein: ASSPFPYNEQF
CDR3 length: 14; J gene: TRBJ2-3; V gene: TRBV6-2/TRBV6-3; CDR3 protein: ASSSPGGAGADTQY
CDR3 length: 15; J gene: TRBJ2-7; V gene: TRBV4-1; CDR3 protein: ASSQDFWVNLPYEQY
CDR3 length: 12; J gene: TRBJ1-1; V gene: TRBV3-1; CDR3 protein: ASSRGLPGTEAF
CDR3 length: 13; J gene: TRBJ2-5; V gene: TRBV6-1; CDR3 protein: ASSPRGTSQETQY
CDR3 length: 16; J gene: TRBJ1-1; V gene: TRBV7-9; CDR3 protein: ASSPGIFQGPGGTEAF
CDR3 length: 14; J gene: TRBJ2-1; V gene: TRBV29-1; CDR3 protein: SVYPPAGAMYNEQF
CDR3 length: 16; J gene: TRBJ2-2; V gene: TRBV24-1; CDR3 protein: ATSDLPFGQLNTGELF
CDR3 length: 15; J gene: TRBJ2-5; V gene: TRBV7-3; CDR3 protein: ASSSPRDREGEETQY
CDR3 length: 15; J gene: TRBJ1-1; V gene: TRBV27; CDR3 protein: ASRRLTEWTENTEAF